This record looks at one TCR beta chain sequence and its context. The germline V gene encodes CDR1 KGHDR and CDR2 SFDVKD. The CDR3 length is 9 residues. This record comes from a study of blood T cells in healthy people across ages. About the study: Per two T cells, template switching captured roughly one barcoded beta molecule.

Extraction of total RNA produced a minimum of 5 micrograms from each sample. A sample-barcoded 5' primer and a J-beta primer mix were used in a second PCR of roughly 6 to 11 cycles. Tags on each cDNA molecule came from a template-switch adaptor with 12 random nucleotides. TCRdb reanalysed the 5' RACE reads using MiXCR and keeps one entry per CDR3 protein. The table lists 1.4 million to 1.5 million distinct CDR3 sequences, approximately 38% of them singletons. The J gene is TRBJ2-1, the V gene TRBV24-1; D is tentatively TRBD1 or TRBD2 (5 bases each). The clonotype comes from a woman aged 18-30 years in good health. Sequences were obtained from blood. In nucleotides, the CDR3 is TGTGGGGGGTGTAATGAGCAGTTCTTC. Its translation is CGGCNEQFF.